These 15 T cell receptor beta chains were sequenced from one sample in a study of T cell responses to AZD1222 COVID-19 vaccine. Using immunoSEQ multiplex PCR, the repertoire was profiled, and TCRdb retains in-frame clones only, with some absent. The sample yields tens of thousands of clones, roughly nine tenths seen once. The sample consisted of peripheral blood, taken on day 0 of AZD1222 vaccination. All receptors come from an adult in good health.

The chain recombines TRBV6-5 with TRBJ1-5; possible D gene TRBD1, 5 bases. Germline CDR1 MNHEY, CDR2 SVGAGI. V was cut by 0 bases and J by 7 bases, with 10 bases left in between. The CDR3 has 14 residues. This CDR3 reads CASSYSQGRQPQHF. The CDR3 coding sequence is TGTGCCAGCAGTTACTCCCAGGGTCGCCAGCCCCAGCATTTT.

The rearrangement uses TRBV15 and TRBJ1-4; 7 bases match TRBD1. Germline CDR1 and CDR2: LNHNV and YYDKDF (reference sequence). The CDR3 has 14 residues. V trimming: 5 bases; J trimming: 2 bases; junction bases outside the gene matches: 2. CDR3 protein: CATSGGQTNEKLFF. Written as DNA, the CDR3 is TGTGCCACCAGCGGGGGACAGACTAATGAAAAACTGTTTTTT. Full variable domain (missing parts from reference TRBV15 and TRBJ1-4): DAMVIQNPRYQVTQFGKPVTLSCSQTLNHNVMYWYQQKSSQAPKLLFHYYDKDFNNEADTPDNFQSRRPNTSFCFLDIRSPGLGDTAMYLCATSGGQTNEKLFFGSGTQLSVL.

V usage is TRBV9 and J usage is TRBJ2-7; TRBD1 matches 8 bases. The germline CDR1 and CDR2 sequences are SGDLS and YYNGEE. CDR3 size: 15 residues. V lost 0 bases to trimming and J lost 3 bases; unmatched junction nucleotides: 5. The CDR3 nucleotides are TGTGCCAGCAGCGTAGCTCTTGGACAGGGCTACGAGCAGTACTTC. It codes for CASSVALGQGYEQYF.

This clone appeared once. The chain combines TRBV27 with TRBJ1-5; TRBD1 is a possible D gene (6 bases). Germline V gives CDR1 MNHEY, CDR2 SMNVEV (reference sequence). Trimming took off 6 bases at V and 4 bases at J, with 10 bases between the two ends. The CDR3 has 13 amino acids. The CDR3, as DNA: TGTGCCAGCAGACCAACAGGGAATCAGCCCCAGCATTTT. Translating it yields CASRPTGNQPQHF.

The chain is built from TRBV5-4 and TRBJ1-1; possible D gene TRBD1, 5 bases. Germline V gene lookup returns CDR1 SGHNT and CDR2 YYREEE (reference sequence). The V end lost 1 base, the J end lost 4 bases, and 8 bases lay between the germline ends. The CDR3 loop spans 13 amino acids. In nucleotides, the CDR3 is TGTGCCAGCAGCTTGTTACAGGCCACTGAAGCTTTCTTT. This gives the protein CASSLLQATEAFF.

The chain couples TRBV7-3 to TRBJ2-1; 8 bases map to TRBD2. V trimming: 2 bases; J trimming: 4 bases; junction bases outside the gene matches: 4. Germline V lookup: CDR1 SGHTA, CDR2 FQGTGA. The CDR3 is made up of 15 amino acids. The CDR3 reads CASSLAGGTYNEQFF. The CDR3 coding sequence is TGTGCCAGCAGCTTAGCGGGGGGAACATACAATGAGCAGTTCTTC.

J is TRBJ1-3 and V is TRBV5-1; unclear D gene. V lost 5 bases and J lost 2, with 8 bases in between. Germline V lookup: CDR1 SGHRS, CDR2 YFSETQ. This CDR3 region has 13 residues. The CDR3 DNA reads as TGCGCCAGCAGTTGGGGAGCTGGAAACACCATATATTTT. Translation gives CASSWGAGNTIYF. The whole variable domain, remainder taken from reference TRBV5-1 and TRBJ1-3, is KAGVTQTPRYLIKTRGQQVTLSCSPISGHRSVSWYQQTPGQGLQFLFEYFSETQRNKGNFPGRFSGRQFSNSRSEMNVSTLELGDSALYLCASSWGAGNTIYFGEGSWLTVV.

The chain uses TRBV7-9 and TRBJ1-4, with D unclear. Germline-derived CDR1 and CDR2 are SEHNR and FQNEAQ (reference sequence). The CDR3 is 13 residues long. Between the trimmed V and J ends, which lost 6 bases and 8 bases, there was a span of 13 bases. The CDR3 is CASRPPVGEKLFF. DNA for the CDR3: TGTGCCAGCAGACCACCGGTGGGGGAAAAACTGTTTTTT.

The V gene is TRBV5-8, the J gene TRBJ2-7; D is possibly TRBD1 (5 bases). With 0 bases removed from V and 2 bases from J, the gap between germline ends came to 9 bases. Germline-derived CDR1 and CDR2 are SGHTS and YDEGEE. The CDR3 length is 14 residues. CDR3 region: CASSLEGVPYEQYF. The CDR3 nucleotides read TGTGCCAGCAGCTTGGAAGGGGTCCCCTACGAGCAGTACTTC.

The V gene is TRBV12-3 or TRBV12-4, the J gene TRBJ2-7; 8 nucleotides match TRBD2. With 6 bases clipped from V and 2 bases from J, the junction kept 0 bases outside the gene matches. This CDR3 comprises 12 residues. This CDR3 is CASRLAAYEQYF. The CDR3 region has the DNA TGTGCCAGCAGACTAGCGGCCTACGAGCAGTACTTC.

This chain uses TRBV3-1 (or the pseudogene TRBV3-2) with TRBJ2-7, with D possibly TRBD2 on 6 matching bases. The CDR3 runs 15 residues. V was trimmed by 0 bases and J by 7 bases, leaving 16 bases between them. Germline V gene data show CDR1 as LGHDT and CDR2 as YNNKEL (reference sequence). CDR3 in DNA: TGTGCCAGCAGCCAAGATAGGGGACCCGCGGGGGAGCAGTACTTC. Translated: CASSQDRGPAGEQYF.

V is TRBV4-3 and J is TRBJ1-5, with D hard to call. Germline V gene data show CDR1 as LGHNA and CDR2 as YSLEER. The CDR3 covers 15 residues. Trimming left V 0 bases short and J 0 bases short, with 6 bases between. CDR3 loop: CASSQEVYSNQPQHF. DNA for the CDR3: TGCGCCAGCAGCCAAGAAGTATATAGCAATCAGCCCCAGCATTTT.

V usage is TRBV7-9 and J usage is TRBJ1-2; possible D gene TRBD1, 5 bases. From germline, CDR1 is SEHNR and CDR2 FQNEAQ (reference sequence). The CDR3 runs to 14 residues. V shed 0 bases and J shed 8 bases, with 13 bases lying between them. CDR3 protein: CASSLAVPGNGYTF. Here the CDR3 DNA reads TGTGCCAGCAGCTTAGCGGTCCCAGGGAACGGCTACACCTTC.

The chain links TRBV29-1 to TRBJ2-1, with TRBD1 identical over 8 bases. J lost 7 bases, V lost 8 bases, and 16 bases had no gene match. The CDR3 is made up of 15 amino acids. Germline V gene data show CDR1 as SQVTM and CDR2 as ANQGSEA. CDR3 nucleotide sequence: TGCAGCTCTCTGGGTTGGCAGGGGGCGAGGAATGAGCAGTTCTTC. Translating gives CSSLGWQGARNEQFF.

CDR3 DNA: TGTGCCAGCAGTTTACTATCCTCGGGACAGGGTAACTACAATGAGCAGTTCTTC. This codes for CASSLLSSGQGNYNEQFF. The rearrangement joins TRBV27 to TRBJ2-1; TRBD1 aligns across 9 bases. Germline CDR1 MNHEY, CDR2 SMNVEV (reference sequence). The CDR3 is 18 amino acids. The V gene end was trimmed by 2 bases and the J gene end by 3 bases; junction bases not matched to a gene: 11.